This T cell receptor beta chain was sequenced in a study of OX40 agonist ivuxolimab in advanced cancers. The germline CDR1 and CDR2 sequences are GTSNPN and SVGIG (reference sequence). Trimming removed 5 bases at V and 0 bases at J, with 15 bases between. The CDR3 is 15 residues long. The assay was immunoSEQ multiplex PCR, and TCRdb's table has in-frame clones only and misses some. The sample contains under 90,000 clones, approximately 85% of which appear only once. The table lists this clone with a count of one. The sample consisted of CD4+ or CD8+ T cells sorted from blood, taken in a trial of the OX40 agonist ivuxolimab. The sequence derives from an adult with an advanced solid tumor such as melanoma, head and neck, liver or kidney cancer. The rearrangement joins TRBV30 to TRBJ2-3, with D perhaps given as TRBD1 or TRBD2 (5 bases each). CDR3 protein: CAWGRSGTSTDTQYF. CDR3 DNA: TGTGCCTGGGGAAGATCCGGGACGAGCACAGATACGCAGTATTTT.